Below are 7 T cell receptor beta chains sequenced from a single sample in a study of blood T cells in healthy people across ages. The authors ran a second PCR of roughly 6 to 12 cycles using a sample-barcoded 5' primer and a J-beta primer mix. TCRdb itself ran the 5' RACE reads through MiXCR, one entry per CDR3 protein. The table has some 1.4 million distinct CDR3 sequences, about 43% seen once; the top ten hold approximately 7.9%. Sequencing input: blood. These receptor sequences come from a woman under 30 in good health.

The chain combines TRBV9 with TRBJ2-5; no reliable D call. The tail of the sequence fits TRBJ2-7 better, so the J call may be wrong. The CDR3 is 13 amino acids. The germline CDR1 and CDR2 sequences are SGDLS and YYNGEE. CDR3 region: CASSVGDAYEQYF. For the CDR3, the DNA is TGTGCCAGCAGCGTAGGGGATGCTTACGAGCAGTACTTC.

This clonotype was observed a few times. The rearrangement joins TRBV5-1 to TRBJ1-1; D possibly corresponds to TRBD1 (5 bases). Trimming took off 0 bases at V and 4 bases at J, with 13 bases between the two ends. There are 15 residues in the CDR3. Germline-derived CDR1 and CDR2 are SGHRS and YFSETQ. The DNA of the CDR3 is TGCGCCAGCAGCTTGGCCGAGGTAAGGGGCACTGAAGCTTTCTTT. Translated: CASSLAEVRGTEAFF.

This clonotype has a single count. This chain links TRBV6-1 with TRBJ2-7, with TRBD1 matching over 8 bases. V shed 2 bases and J 0 bases; nucleotides not matched to a gene: 9. In germline, CDR1 is MNHNS, CDR2 SASEGT. This CDR3 has 17 residues. The CDR3 coding sequence is TGTGCCAGCAGTGAATTAGGACAGGGCCTCTTCTCCTACGAGCAGTACTTC. It codes for CASSELGQGLFSYEQYF.

In regard to this clonotype: Compared with germline, one end of the junction differs, possibly owing to a read error. The V and J genes are TRBV7-9 and TRBJ2-6; D might be TRBD1 (5 bases). The germline CDR1 and CDR2 sequences are SEHNR and FQNEAQ (reference sequence). This CDR3 comprises 17 residues. CDR3 nucleotide sequence: TGTGCCAGCAGCTTGACGAATCAGAGCTCTGGGGCCAACGTCCCGACTTTC. Translating gives CASSLTNQSSGANVPTF.

This clonotype was seen a few times. CDR3 amino acids: CSARNPKGVYNEQFF. The CDR3 DNA is TGCAGTGCTAGAAACCCGAAGGGCGTCTACAATGAGCAGTTCTTC. The gene calls are TRBV20-1 and TRBJ2-1; D is ambiguous. Germline V gene lookup returns CDR1 DFQATT and CDR2 SNEGSKA (reference sequence). CDR3 length: 15 residues. Trimming removed 2 bases at V and 3 bases at J, with 14 bases between.

The gene calls are TRBV30 and TRBJ2-1; the D gene is possibly TRBD2 (6 bases). Germline CDR1 reads GTSNPN; CDR2 reads SVGIG (reference sequence). This CDR3 has 13 amino acids. V was shortened by 1 base and J by 9 bases, with 13 bases between the two germline ends. The CDR3 bases are TGTGCCTGGAGTGGGAGGGTTAGCTTTGAGCAGTTCTTC. Its protein product is CAWSGRVSFEQFF.

This clonotype was counted only a few times. This chain joins TRBV12-3 or TRBV12-4 and TRBJ2-7; TRBD2 is a possible D gene (5 bases). The CDR3 is 15 amino acids. Trimming cost V 6 bases and J 1 base, with 16 bases left between them. Here the CDR3 reads CASRAGPELSYEQYF. The CDR3 nucleotides are TGTGCCAGCAGGGCGGGCCCCGAGCTTTCCTACGAGCAGTACTTC.